Presented here are 31 T cell receptor beta chains from one specimen sequenced in a study of monozygotic twins with cystic fibrosis. TCRdb's copy holds only in-frame clones and misses some; the assay was immunoSEQ multiplex PCR. The sample has about 10,000 clones; just over 99% are singletons. Material for sequencing was blood. Receptors were obtained from a man between 18 and 29 years old with cystic fibrosis.

The rearrangement joins TRBV5-6 to TRBJ1-1; the D is unclear. The CDR3 extends over 13 amino acids. With 4 bases removed from V and 1 base from J, the gap between germline ends came to 8 bases. Germline CDR1 is SGHDT and CDR2 is YYEEEE. CDR3 DNA sequence: TGTGCCAGCAGCAAGCTTGAGAACACTGAAGCTTTCTTT. Protein sequence: CASSKLENTEAFF. The whole variable domain, filled in from reference TRBV5-6 and TRBJ1-1, reads DAGVTQSPTHLIKTRGQQVTLRCSPKSGHDTVSWYQQALGQGPQFIFQYYEEEERQRGNFPDRFSGHQFPNYSSELNVNALLLGDSALYLCASSKLENTEAFFGQGTRLTVV.

The chain carries TRBV7-2 and TRBJ2-1, with TRBD1 identical over 9 bases. The J segment lost 8 bases and the V segment lost 4 bases, leaving 6 bases of the junction unmatched. The V gene's germline CDR1 is SGHTA and CDR2 FQGNSA. The CDR3 sequence is 14 residues long. Written as DNA, the CDR3 is TGTGCCAGCAGCTCACAGGGGGCTGGGGATGAGCAGTTCTTC. Protein sequence: CASSSQGAGDEQFF.

The V and J genes are TRBV6-1 and TRBJ2-7; D perhaps matches TRBD2 (6 bases). Germline assignment: CDR1 MNHNS and CDR2 SASEGT. Trimming removed 3 bases at V and 6 bases at J, with 12 bases between. The CDR3 extends over 13 amino acids. The CDR3 nucleotides are TGTGCCAGCAGTGATAGGGGACTTCGCGAGCAGTACTTC. This sequence encodes CASSDRGLREQYF.

J is TRBJ1-5 and V is TRBV5-8, with D hard to call. Per the germline V gene, CDR1 is SGHTS and CDR2 is YDEGEE. The CDR3 has 14 residues. V lost 4 bases to trimming and J lost 1 base, with 9 bases between them. This CDR3 is CASSPDRSNQPQHF. Here the CDR3 DNA reads TGTGCCAGCAGCCCTGATCGGAGCAATCAGCCCCAGCATTTT.

The chain carries TRBV29-1 and TRBJ2-7; 7 positions match TRBD1. Germline CDR1 reads SQVTM; CDR2 reads ANQGSEA. This CDR3 comprises 12 residues. Trimming removed 2 bases from V and 6 bases from J; junction bases left unmatched: 4. The CDR3 DNA reads as TGCAGCGTTGAACAGGGGGTTGGCGAGCAGTACTTC. The encoded protein is CSVEQGVGEQYF.

The chain is built from TRBV29-1 and TRBJ2-2, with unresolved D. The germline V gene has CDR1 SQVTM and CDR2 ANQGSEA. This CDR3 contains 13 residues. V was shortened by 4 bases and J by 1 base, with 7 bases between the two germline ends. Here the CDR3 reads CSVGRQNTGELFF. The DNA of the CDR3 is TGCAGCGTTGGGCGCCAGAACACCGGGGAGCTGTTTTTT.

J is TRBJ2-2 and V is TRBV7-8; D is unresolved. Germline V gene sequence: CDR1 SGHVS, CDR2 FQNEAQ. The V and J ends lost 0 bases and 7 bases respectively, with 6 bases between them. The CDR3 has 13 residues. For the CDR3, the DNA is TGTGCCAGCAGCTTAGCGGGATTCGGGGAGCTGTTTTTT. Translated: CASSLAGFGELFF.

The chain employs TRBV9 and TRBJ2-7, with 12 bases lining up with TRBD2. With 2 bases clipped from V and 5 bases from J, the junction kept 11 bases outside the gene matches. This CDR3 has 17 amino acids. Germline V gives CDR1 SGDLS, CDR2 YYNGEE. The CDR3 DNA is TGTGCCAGCAGCGTTGGACTAGCGGGGTACCTTTGGGACGAGCAGTACTTC. It encodes CASSVGLAGYLWDEQYF.

The J gene is TRBJ2-4, the V gene TRBV27, with 7 bases lining up with TRBD1. Germline assignment: CDR1 MNHEY and CDR2 SMNVEV (reference sequence). This CDR3 is built from 12 residues. J gave up 10 bases and V 4 bases, and 4 bases lay outside the gene matches. The CDR3 loop reads CASSSSRGIQYF. Written as DNA, the CDR3 is TGTGCCAGCAGTTCATCCAGGGGGATTCAGTACTTC.

This chain joins TRBV10-3 and TRBJ1-2, with D uncertain. V gave up 4 bases and J gave up 2 bases, with 11 bases separating them. Germline CDR1 ENHRY, CDR2 SYGVKD. CDR3 length: 14 residues. The CDR3 bases are TGTGCCATCAGTGCCCGGGAGGCGAACTATGGCTACACCTTC. It encodes CAISAREANYGYTF.

V is TRBV4-2 and J is TRBJ1-5; 7 bases line up with TRBD1. The CDR3 length is 16 residues. After removal of 1 base from V and 6 bases from J, the junction contained 9 bases not matched to a gene. Germline V gives CDR1 LGHNA, CDR2 YNFKEQ. The CDR3, as DNA: TGTGCCAGCAGCCAAGTCGCGGACAGGAAGAGTCAGCCCCAGCATTTT. It codes for CASSQVADRKSQPQHF.

V is TRBV14 and J is TRBJ2-3; 10 nucleotides align to TRBD2. V was pared by 6 bases and J by 3 bases, with 0 bases of the junction left unmatched. Germline assignment: CDR1 SGHDN and CDR2 FVKESK. The CDR3 is made up of 13 amino acids. CDR3 coding DNA: TGTGCCAGCAGGACTAGCGGGACAGATACGCAGTATTTT. Amino acids: CASRTSGTDTQYF.

The chain links TRBV4-2 to TRBJ1-3, with a possible D match to TRBD1 (5 bases). The CDR3 runs 15 residues. Per germline, CDR1 LGHNA and CDR2 YNFKEQ. Trimming took off 0 bases at V and 0 bases at J, with 6 bases between the two ends. In DNA, the CDR3 is TGTGCCAGCAGCCAAGACCAGGGCTCTGGAAACACCATATATTTT. It is translated as CASSQDQGSGNTIYF.

CDR3 nucleotides: TGTGCCAGCAGCACAGACGGGGGAGGCTACAATGAGCAGTTCTTC. It is translated as CASSTDGGGYNEQFF. The chain links TRBV4-2 to TRBJ2-1; D is possibly TRBD2 (6 bases). Germline CDR1 and CDR2: LGHNA and YNFKEQ. V lost 5 bases, J lost 3 bases, and 14 bases lay in between. The CDR3 is 15 residues long.

The V and J genes are TRBV5-6 and TRBJ1-5; D remains unclear. The CDR3 is 12 amino acids. Germline values: CDR1 SGHDT, CDR2 YYEEEE. The germline V and J ends were trimmed by 4 bases and 4 bases, with 6 bases remaining between them. Here the CDR3 DNA reads TGTGCCAGCAGCCAAGGGAATCAGCCCCAGCATTTT. Protein product: CASSQGNQPQHF.

This sequence joins TRBV5-1 and TRBJ2-7, with 7 bases aligning to TRBD1. Trimming took 0 bases from V and 0 from J; bases not matched to a gene: 0. Germline V CDR1 and CDR2: SGHRS, YFSETQ. CDR3 size: 14 residues. CDR3: CASSLAGGSYEQYF. The CDR3 DNA sequence: TGCGCCAGCAGCTTGGCAGGGGGCTCCTACGAGCAGTACTTC.

The rearrangement joins TRBV4-2 to TRBJ2-3; D is ambiguous. Germline V gene lookup returns CDR1 LGHNA and CDR2 YNFKEQ. Trimming left V 1 base short and J 0 bases short, with 5 bases between. CDR3 size: 14 residues. CDR3 in DNA: TGTGCCAGCAGCCAAGGACTCAGCACAGATACGCAGTATTTT. It is translated as CASSQGLSTDTQYF.

The chain's CDR3 is CASSRTSPNTGELFF. For the CDR3, the DNA is TGTGCCAGCAGTCGGACTAGCCCGAACACCGGGGAGCTGTTTTTT. The V call is TRBV2, the J call TRBJ2-2; TRBD2 aligns across 8 bases. V gave up 5 bases and J gave up 0 bases; unmatched junction bases: 2. This CDR3 has 15 residues. The V gene's germline CDR1 is SNHLY and CDR2 FYNNEI. Complete variable domain (other parts from reference TRBV2 and TRBJ2-2): EPEVTQTPSHQVTQMGQEVILRCVPISNHLYFYWYRQILGQKVEFLVSFYNNEISEKSEIFDDQFSVERPDGSNFTLKIRSTKLEDSAMYFCASSRTSPNTGELFFGEGSRLTVL.

Written as DNA, the CDR3 is TGTGCCAGTAGTATGGGGACAGTCACCGGGGAGCTGTTTTTT. This gives the protein CASSMGTVTGELFF. The J gene is TRBJ2-2, the V gene TRBV19; TRBD1 matches at 7 bases. The CDR3 totals 14 residues. CDR1 is LNHDA, CDR2 SQIVND, per germline (reference sequence). With V trimmed by 3 bases and J by 4 bases, 2 bases remained unmatched.

The chain combines TRBV25-1 with TRBJ1-1; a weak D match, TRBD1 (5 bases). The ends were cut back, 6 bases at V and 0 bases at J, with 8 bases in the middle. Germline V gene data show CDR1 as MGHDK and CDR2 as SYGVNS. The CDR3 is 13 amino acids. CDR3 residues: CASSRGVNTEAFF. CDR3 in DNA: TGTGCCAGCAGCCGGGGGGTGAACACTGAAGCTTTCTTT.

The J gene is TRBJ2-7, the V gene TRBV7-9, with D unresolved. From germline, CDR1 is SEHNR and CDR2 FQNEAQ (reference sequence). Trimming took 1 base from V and 3 from J, leaving 7 bases between them. CDR3 length: 13 residues. The CDR3: CASSLGWDYEQYF. CDR3 DNA: TGTGCCAGCAGCTTAGGATGGGACTACGAGCAGTACTTC.

Only one count was recorded for this clone. This rearrangement joins TRBV7-2 to TRBJ2-1; TRBD1 agrees at 7 bases. Germline CDR1 is SGHTA and CDR2 is FQGNSA. This CDR3 has 18 amino acids. Trimming cost V 4 bases and J 0 bases; bases outside gene matches: 12. CDR3 residues: CASSSLPSWDSSYNEQFF. CDR3 coding DNA: TGTGCCAGCAGCTCCCTACCGTCTTGGGACAGCTCCTACAATGAGCAGTTCTTC.

The CDR3 DNA follows: TGTGCCAGCTCACTACTAGCGGGAGCACCGGGGACCCGAGGGCTGTTTTTT. Translation gives CASSLLAGAPGTRGLFF. The genes are TRBV18 and TRBJ2-2; TRBD2 matches at 11 bases. Trimming took 4 bases from V and 13 from J; bases not matched to a gene: 17. This CDR3 is 17 amino acids long. Germline V gene sequence: CDR1 KGHSH, CDR2 LQKENI.

This chain uses TRBV30 with TRBJ2-2, with D possibly TRBD1 on 6 matching bases. Trimming took off 4 bases at V and 7 bases at J, with 16 bases between the two ends. From germline, CDR1 is GTSNPN and CDR2 SVGIG (reference sequence). CDR3 length equals 14 residues. The CDR3 sequence is CAWKQGPMVGELFF. The CDR3 DNA reads as TGTGCCTGGAAACAGGGCCCCATGGTCGGGGAGCTGTTTTTT.

CDR3 bases: TGTGCCAGCAGTCCACTAGCGGGAGGGCCGGTCGAGCAGTACTTC. Translation gives CASSPLAGGPVEQYF. The genes are TRBV27 and TRBJ2-7; TRBD2 aligns across 13 bases. V dropped 5 bases and J dropped 6; count of bases not matched to a gene: 7. Per the germline V gene, CDR1 is MNHEY and CDR2 is SMNVEV (reference sequence). This CDR3 has 15 residues.

The chain has TRBV11-3 and TRBJ2-2, with D unresolved. The V and J ends lost 0 bases and 6 bases respectively, with 5 bases between them. The CDR3 length is 13 residues. The germline V gene encodes CDR1 SGHNT and CDR2 YENEEA. In DNA, the CDR3 is TGTGCCAGCAGCTTAGATAGGGCCGGGGAGCTGTTTTTT. It yields the protein CASSLDRAGELFF. Looking up the rest from reference TRBV11-3 and TRBJ2-2 gives the full variable domain: EAGVVQSPRYKIIEKKQPVAFWCNPISGHNTLYWYLQNLGQGPELLIRYENEEAVDDSQLPKDRFSAERLKGVDSTLKIQPAELGDSAVYLCASSLDRAGELFFGEGSRLTVL.

The chain has TRBV21-1 and TRBJ2-5; the tabulated D call, TRBD1, remains unverified against the DNA. TRBV21-1 is a pseudogene segment. CDR3 size: 17 residues. CDR3 sequence (DNA): TGTGCCAGCAGAGGACAGGGCTTAAACCCGTACCAAGAGACCCAGTACTTC. Residues: CASRGQGLNPYQETQYF.

The chain carries TRBV9 and TRBJ2-3, with D perhaps TRBD1 (5 bases). Deletions cut 3 bases from V and 0 bases from J, with 14 bases between. The CDR3 is 16 amino acids. Looked up from germline, CDR1 is SGDLS and CDR2 is YYNGEE. CDR3 DNA: TGTGCCAGCAGCGGCCCTAAGGGGCCAAGCACAGATACGCAGTATTTT. Amino acids: CASSGPKGPSTDTQYF.

The chain uses TRBV4-3 and TRBJ2-3; 10 nucleotides align to TRBD1. J was trimmed by 4 bases and V by 2 bases; bases with no gene match: 6. This CDR3 comprises 16 residues. Germline V lookup: CDR1 LGHNA, CDR2 YSLEER. The CDR3 DNA sequence: TGCGCCAGCAGCCAAATGCCCGGGACAGGGGCAGATACGCAGTATTTT. Residues: CASSQMPGTGADTQYF.

About this clone: The conserved closing phenylalanine or tryptophan is absent in this CDR3, likely reflecting a read error. The limits of the CDR3 on the DNA are not certain, so only TCRdb's listed CDR3 is given. The CDR3: CASSLRRGISLRSL. The rearrangement links TRBV28 to TRBJ1-2. Inclusive of both ends, the CDR3 amounts to 14 amino acids. Germline assignment: CDR1 MDHEN and CDR2 SYDVKM.

This sequence joins TRBV6-1 and TRBJ2-7, with unresolved D. The germline CDR1 and CDR2 sequences are MNHNS and SASEGT. The CDR3 consists of 12 residues. V lost 6 bases, J lost 2 bases, and 8 bases lay in between. The CDR3 nucleotides are TGTGCCAGCAGGGAACCAACCTACGAGCAGTACTTC. Encoded protein: CASREPTYEQYF.